This record covers a single T cell receptor beta chain. This specimen belongs to a study of identical twins. Germline lookup yields CDR1 SGHRS and CDR2 YFSETQ. The CDR3 runs to 16 residues. V lost 3 bases and J lost 5, with 20 bases in between. TCRdb reanalysed the 5' RACE reads using MiXCR and keeps one entry per CDR3 protein. Found here are 540,000 or so distinct CDR3 sequences, around 22% of them singletons; the top ten hold approximately 0.48%. This sample was shared with a second study, whose subject was yellow fever vaccine responses in identical twins.

The source of this sequence is a woman younger than 30 in good health. The J gene is TRBJ2-5, the V gene TRBV5-1, with D perhaps given as TRBD1 or TRBD2 (5 bases each). Sample: CD4+ T cells sorted from blood. CDR3 bases: TGCGCCAGCAGCTCCCGGGACCAATCCTGGGCTGAGACCCAGTACTTC. Encoded protein: CASSSRDQSWAETQYF.